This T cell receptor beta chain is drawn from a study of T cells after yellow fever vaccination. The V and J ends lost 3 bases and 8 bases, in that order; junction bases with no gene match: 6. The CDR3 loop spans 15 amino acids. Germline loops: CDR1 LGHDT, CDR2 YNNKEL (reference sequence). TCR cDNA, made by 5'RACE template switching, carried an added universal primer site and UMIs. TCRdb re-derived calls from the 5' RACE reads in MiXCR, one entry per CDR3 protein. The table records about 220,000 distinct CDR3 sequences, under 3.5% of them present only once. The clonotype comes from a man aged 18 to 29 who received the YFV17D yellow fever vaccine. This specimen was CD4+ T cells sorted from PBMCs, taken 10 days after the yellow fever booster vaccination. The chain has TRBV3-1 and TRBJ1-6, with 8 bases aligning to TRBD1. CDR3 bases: TGTGCCAGCAGCCAGGAGGACAGGGCTCATTCACCCCTCCACTTT. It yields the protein CASSQEDRAHSPLHF.